This record concerns one T cell receptor (beta chain) sequence. The data belong to a study of blood T cell repertoires in COVID-19. Study details: Collection of acute and convalescent COVID-19 samples took place in the United States, Italy and Spain. The cDNA or gDNA used as material had been derived from T cells, B-cell-depleted T cells, or PBMCs.

Sequencing used immunoSEQ multiplex PCR; TCRdb keeps in-frame clones, though not all of them. This table has 350,000 to 450,000 clones, over 85% appearing once. Adults between about 18 and 95 years of age took part from 24 US areas. Clinical histories supplied by participants themselves formed the basis of cohort assignment. Material: PBMCs or T cells enriched from blood (not recorded which). The sequence came from a woman aged 25 to 39 who had recovered from COVID-19.

The CDR3 here is CASSGSGGAGDTQYF. The CDR3 nucleotides are TGTGCCAGCAGCGGTAGCGGGGGGGCTGGAGATACGCAGTATTTT. V and J are TRBV19 and TRBJ2-3, with 11 bases lining up with TRBD2. The V gene's germline CDR1 is LNHDA and CDR2 SQIVND (reference sequence). The CDR3 sequence is 15 residues long. V gave up 9 bases and J gave up 5 bases; unmatched junction bases: 10.